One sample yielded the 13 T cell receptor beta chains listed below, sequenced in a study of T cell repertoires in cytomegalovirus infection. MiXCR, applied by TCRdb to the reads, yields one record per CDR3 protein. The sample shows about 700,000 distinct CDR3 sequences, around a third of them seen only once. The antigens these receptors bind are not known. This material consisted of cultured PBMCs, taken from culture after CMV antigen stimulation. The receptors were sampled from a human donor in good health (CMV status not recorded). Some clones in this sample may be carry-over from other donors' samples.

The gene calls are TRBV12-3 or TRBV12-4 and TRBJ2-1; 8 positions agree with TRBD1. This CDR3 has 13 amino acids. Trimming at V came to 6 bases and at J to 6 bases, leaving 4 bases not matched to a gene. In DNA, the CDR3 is TGTGCCAGCAGCAAGACAGGGGTCAATGAGCAGTTCTTC. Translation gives CASSKTGVNEQFF.

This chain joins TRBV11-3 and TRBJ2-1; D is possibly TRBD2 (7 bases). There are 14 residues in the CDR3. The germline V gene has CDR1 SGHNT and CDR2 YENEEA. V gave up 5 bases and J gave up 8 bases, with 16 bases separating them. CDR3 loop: CASSRGASSDEQFF. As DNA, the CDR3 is TGTGCCAGCAGCCGGGGGGCGTCGTCGGATGAGCAGTTCTTC.

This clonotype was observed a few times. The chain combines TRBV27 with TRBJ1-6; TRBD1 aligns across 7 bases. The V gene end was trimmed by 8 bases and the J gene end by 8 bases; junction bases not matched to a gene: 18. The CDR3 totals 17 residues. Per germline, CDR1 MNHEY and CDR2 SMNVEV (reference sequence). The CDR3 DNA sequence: TGTGCCAGCGTGGGGAGGACAGGTCCCGTTTTAGATTCACCCCTCCACTTT. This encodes CASVGRTGPVLDSPLHF.

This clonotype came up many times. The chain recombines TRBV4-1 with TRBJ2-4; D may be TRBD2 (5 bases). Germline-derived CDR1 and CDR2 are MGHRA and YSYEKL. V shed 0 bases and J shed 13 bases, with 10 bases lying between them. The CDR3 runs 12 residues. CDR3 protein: CASSQERQRQYF. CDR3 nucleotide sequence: TGCGCCAGCAGCCAAGAAAGGCAGCGGCAGTACTTC.

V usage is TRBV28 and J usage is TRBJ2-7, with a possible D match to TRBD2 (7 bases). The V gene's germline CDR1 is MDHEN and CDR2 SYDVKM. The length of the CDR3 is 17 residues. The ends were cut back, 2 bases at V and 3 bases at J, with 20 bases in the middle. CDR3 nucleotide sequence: TGTGCCAGCAGTTTACCGCGTCGGGGGGCCCCGATCTACGAGCAGTACTTC. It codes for CASSLPRRGAPIYEQYF.

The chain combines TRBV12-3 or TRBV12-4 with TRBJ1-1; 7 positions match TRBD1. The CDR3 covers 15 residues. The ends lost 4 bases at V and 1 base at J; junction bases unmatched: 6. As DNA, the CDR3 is TGTGCCAGCAGTTCCCCAGGGGGAGCGAACACTGAAGCTTTCTTT. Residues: CASSSPGGANTEAFF.

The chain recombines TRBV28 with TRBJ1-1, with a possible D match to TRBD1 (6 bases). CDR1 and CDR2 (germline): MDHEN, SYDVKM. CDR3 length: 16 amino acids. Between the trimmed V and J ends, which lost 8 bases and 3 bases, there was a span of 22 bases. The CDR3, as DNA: TGTGCCAGCCTATTGGCTAACAGGGCCGCGGACACTGAAGCTTTCTTT. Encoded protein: CASLLANRAADTEAFF.

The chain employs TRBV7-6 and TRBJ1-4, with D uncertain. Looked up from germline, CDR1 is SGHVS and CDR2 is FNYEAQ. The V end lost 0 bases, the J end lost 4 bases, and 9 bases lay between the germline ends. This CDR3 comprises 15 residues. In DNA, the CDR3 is TGTGCCAGCAGCTTAGCGCGGACGGATAATGAAAAACTGTTTTTT. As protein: CASSLARTDNEKLFF.

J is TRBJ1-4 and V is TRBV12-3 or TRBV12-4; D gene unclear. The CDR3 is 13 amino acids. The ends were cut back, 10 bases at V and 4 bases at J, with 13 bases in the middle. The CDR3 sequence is CATASTGNEKLFF. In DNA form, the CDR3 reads TGTGCCACCGCCTCAACGGGTAATGAAAAACTGTTTTTT.

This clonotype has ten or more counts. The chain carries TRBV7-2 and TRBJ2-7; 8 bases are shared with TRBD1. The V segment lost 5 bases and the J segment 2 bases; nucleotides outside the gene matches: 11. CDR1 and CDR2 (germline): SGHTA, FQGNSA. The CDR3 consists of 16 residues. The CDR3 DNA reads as TGTGCCAGCAGCCCTGCTACAGGGGGATTGGCCTACGAGCAGTACTTC. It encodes CASSPATGGLAYEQYF. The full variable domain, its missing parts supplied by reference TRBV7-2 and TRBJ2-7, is GAGVSQSPSNKVTEKGKDVELRCDPISGHTALYWYRQSLGQGLEFLIYFQGNSAPDKSGLPSDRFSAERTGGSVSTLTIQRTQQEDSAVYLCASSPATGGLAYEQYFGPGTRLTVT.

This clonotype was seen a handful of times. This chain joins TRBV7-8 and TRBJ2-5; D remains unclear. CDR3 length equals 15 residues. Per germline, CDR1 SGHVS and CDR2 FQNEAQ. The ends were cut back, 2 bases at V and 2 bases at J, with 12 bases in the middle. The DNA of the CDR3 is TGTGCCAGCAGCTTACGTGGAGCTTATCAAGAGACCCAGTACTTC. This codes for CASSLRGAYQETQYF.

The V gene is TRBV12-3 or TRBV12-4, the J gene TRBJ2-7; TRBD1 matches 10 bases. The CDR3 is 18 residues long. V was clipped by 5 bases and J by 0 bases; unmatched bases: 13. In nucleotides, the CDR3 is TGTGCCAGCAGTCTAAGGGTCCCGGGACAGGGGACCTCCTACGAGCAGTACTTC. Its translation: CASSLRVPGQGTSYEQYF.

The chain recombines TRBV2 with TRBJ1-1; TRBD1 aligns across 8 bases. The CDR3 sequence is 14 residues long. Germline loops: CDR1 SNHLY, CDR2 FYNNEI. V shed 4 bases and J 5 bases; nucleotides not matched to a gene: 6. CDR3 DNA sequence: TGTGCCAGCAGTGTAGGACAGGGTTGGACTGAAGCTTTCTTT. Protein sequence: CASSVGQGWTEAFF.